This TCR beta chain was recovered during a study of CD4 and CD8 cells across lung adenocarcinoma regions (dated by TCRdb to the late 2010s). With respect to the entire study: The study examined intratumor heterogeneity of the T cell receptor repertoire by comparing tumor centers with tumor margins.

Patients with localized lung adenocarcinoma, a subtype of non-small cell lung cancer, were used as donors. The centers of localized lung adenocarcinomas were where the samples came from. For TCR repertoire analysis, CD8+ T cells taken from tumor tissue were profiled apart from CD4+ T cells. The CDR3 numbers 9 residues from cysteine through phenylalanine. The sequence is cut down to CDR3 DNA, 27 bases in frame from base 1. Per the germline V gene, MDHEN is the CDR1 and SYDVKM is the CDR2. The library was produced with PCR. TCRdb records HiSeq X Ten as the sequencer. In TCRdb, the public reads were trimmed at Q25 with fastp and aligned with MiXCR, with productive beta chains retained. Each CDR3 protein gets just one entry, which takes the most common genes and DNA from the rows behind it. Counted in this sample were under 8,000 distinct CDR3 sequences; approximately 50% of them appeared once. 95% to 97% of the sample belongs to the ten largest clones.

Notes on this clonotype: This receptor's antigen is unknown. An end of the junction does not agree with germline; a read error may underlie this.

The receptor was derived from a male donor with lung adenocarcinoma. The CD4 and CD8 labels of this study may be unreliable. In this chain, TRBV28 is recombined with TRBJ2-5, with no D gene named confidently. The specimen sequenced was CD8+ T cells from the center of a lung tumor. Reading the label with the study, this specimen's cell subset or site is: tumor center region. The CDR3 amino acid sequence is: CAQIIKKKF. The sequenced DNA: TGTGCCCAGATAATTAAAAAAAAATTT.